The 30 T cell receptor beta chains given below trace back to one sample, sequenced in a study of cytomegalovirus exposure and HLA in healthy donors. Primers included in the PCR were 60 Vbeta and 13 Jbeta primers. The protocol was immunoSEQ multiplex PCR, while the TCRdb copy is restricted to in-frame clones and leaves out a portion. The sample records 90,000 to 130,000 clones, 70% being singletons. The sequenced material came from PBMCs. The origin of the receptors is a man aged 25 to 45 in good health and CMV-seropositive.

This clone was seen only a few times. Here the CDR3 DNA reads TGCGCCAGCAGCTGGAGGGACAGCGGCATCCAGAAACTGTTTTTT. Translation: CASSWRDSGIQKLFF. The rearrangement links TRBV5-1 to TRBJ1-4; TRBD1 agrees at 7 bases. This CDR3 comprises 15 residues. From germline, CDR1 is SGHRS and CDR2 YFSETQ. Germline trimming cut 3 bases from V and 11 bases from J; bases unmatched to any gene: 13.

The rearrangement joins TRBV5-1 to TRBJ1-6; 10 bases are a match to TRBD1. With 3 bases clipped from V and 7 bases from J, the junction kept 1 base outside the gene matches. Germline V gene data show CDR1 as SGHRS and CDR2 as YFSETQ. This CDR3 comprises 14 residues. This CDR3 reads CASSSGQGNSPLHF. The CDR3 DNA reads as TGCGCCAGCAGCTCGGGACAGGGGAATTCACCCCTCCACTTT.

Only a few counts were recorded for this clone. The V call is TRBV11-2, the J call TRBJ2-7; 12 bases line up with TRBD2. The germline gives CDR1 SGHAT, CDR2 FQNNGV. The CDR3 is made up of 15 amino acids. J lost 2 bases, V lost 5 bases, and 4 bases had no gene match. As DNA, the CDR3 is TGTGCCAGCAGCGTGTCTAGCGGGAGGGCCTACGAGCAGTACGTC. It is translated as CASSVSSGRAYEQYV.

This clone showed up just a few times. The chain carries TRBV21-1 and TRBJ2-1; the tabulated D call, TRBD2, remains unverified against the DNA. TRBV21-1 is designated a pseudogene. The CDR3 is 16 amino acids. The CDR3 nucleotides are TGTGCCAGCAGCAATGGCGGGGAGACTTCCTACAATGAGCAGTTCTTC. This translates into CASSNGGETSYNEQFF.

The chain combines TRBV20-1 with TRBJ1-2; D unclear. The germline gives CDR1 DFQATT, CDR2 SNEGSKA (reference sequence). This CDR3 is built from 10 residues. Trimming stripped 1 base from V and 6 bases from J, with 3 bases between. The chain's CDR3 is CSARGNGYTF. Written as DNA, the CDR3 is TGCAGTGCTAGAGGTAATGGCTACACCTTC.

The chain combines TRBV11-2 with TRBJ2-7; D is perhaps TRBD2 (5 bases). The CDR3 extends over 13 amino acids. With 1 base removed from V and 6 bases from J, the gap between germline ends came to 10 bases. The germline CDR1 and CDR2 sequences are SGHAT and FQNNGV. The CDR3 DNA is TGTGCCAGCAGCTTAGTATTGACTACCGAGCAGTACGTC. Amino acids: CASSLVLTTEQYV.

This clone appeared a few times. The genes are TRBV19 and TRBJ1-1; 10 bases fit TRBD1. The junction had 6 bases not matched to a gene; V was cut back by 3 bases and J by 11 bases. CDR1 is LNHDA and CDR2 is SQIVND in the germline V gene (reference sequence). CDR3 length equals 13 residues. CDR3: CASSIDRGRMAFF. The DNA for the CDR3 is TGTGCCAGTAGTATTGACAGGGGGCGAATGGCTTTCTTT.

CDR3 protein: CASSLWAGTNTEAFF. The CDR3 nucleotides read TGTGCCAGCAGTTTATGGGCGGGCACCAACACTGAAGCTTTCTTT. This sequence joins TRBV27 and TRBJ1-1; unclear D gene. The V end lost 1 base, the J end lost 2 bases, and 11 bases lay between the germline ends. Germline V gives CDR1 MNHEY, CDR2 SMNVEV (reference sequence). CDR3 length equals 15 residues.

J is TRBJ1-5 and V is TRBV2; TRBD1 is a possible D gene (6 bases). The germline gives CDR1 SNHLY, CDR2 FYNNEI. This CDR3 is 16 amino acids long. V shed 7 bases and J shed 4 bases, with 20 bases lying between them. The CDR3 DNA follows: TGTGCCAGCAATGACCTACAGGGAAATGAGAATCAGCCCCAGCATTTT. It encodes CASNDLQGNENQPQHF.

The rearrangement links TRBV27 to TRBJ1-2, with 9 bases matching TRBD1. CDR3 size: 15 residues. CDR1 and CDR2 from the germline V gene are MNHEY and SMNVEV (reference sequence). V was clipped by 5 bases and J by 4 bases; unmatched bases: 8. CDR3: CASSTDRGSGYGYTF. DNA for the CDR3: TGTGCCAGCAGTACAGACAGGGGGTCGGGCTATGGCTACACCTTC.

V and J are TRBV6-5 and TRBJ1-1; D not resolved. This CDR3 region has 13 residues. V shed 0 bases and J shed 6 bases, with 8 bases lying between them. CDR1 is MNHEY and CDR2 is SVGAGI in the germline V gene. Here the CDR3 reads CASSYSVAAEAFF. DNA for the CDR3: TGTGCCAGCAGTTACTCCGTCGCGGCTGAAGCTTTCTTT.

In nucleotides, the CDR3 is TGTGCCAGTAGTATGGCAGATAACTATGGCTACACCTTC. It is translated as CASSMADNYGYTF. This sequence joins TRBV19 and TRBJ1-2; D is undetermined. CDR1 and CDR2 from the germline V gene are LNHDA and SQIVND (reference sequence). This CDR3 spans 13 amino acids. Trimming removed 3 bases at V and 1 base at J, with 6 bases between.

This chain links TRBV6-5 with TRBJ1-2; 10 bases map to TRBD1. CDR1 is MNHEY and CDR2 is SVGAGI in the germline V gene. V was pared by 1 base and J by 3 bases, with 2 bases of the junction left unmatched. The length of the CDR3 is 15 residues. For the CDR3, the DNA is TGTGCCAGCAGTTACTGGGACAGGGGTCACTATGGCTACACCTTC. Protein sequence: CASSYWDRGHYGYTF.

V is TRBV30 and J is TRBJ2-1; TRBD2 agrees at 7 bases. V was pared by 0 bases and J by 6 bases, with 5 bases of the junction left unmatched. The germline CDR1 and CDR2 sequences are GTSNPN and SVGIG (reference sequence). The CDR3 runs to 14 residues. This chain's CDR3 is CAWSVGGGGNEQFF. The CDR3 DNA follows: TGTGCCTGGAGTGTGGGCGGGGGAGGCAATGAGCAGTTCTTC.

This clone was observed a handful of times. The gene calls are TRBV4-1 and TRBJ2-7, with D tentatively TRBD2 (6 bases). Per germline, CDR1 MGHRA and CDR2 YSYEKL. Trimming took off 4 bases at V and 2 bases at J, with 21 bases between the two ends. CDR3 size: 17 residues. The DNA of the CDR3 is TGCGCCAGCAGCCCACACCTCGCGGCAGGGAGGCCCTACGAGCAGTACTTC. Translated, it gives CASSPHLAAGRPYEQYF.

The rearrangement links TRBV5-1 to TRBJ2-7; D possibly matches TRBD1 or TRBD2 (6 bases each). V lost 7 bases and J 6 bases, leaving 17 bases between the germline ends. Germline values: CDR1 SGHRS, CDR2 YFSETQ. This CDR3 is built from 13 residues. The CDR3 protein is CASRPAGGGEQYV. In nucleotides, the CDR3 is TGCGCCAGCCGCCCGGCAGGAGGGGGCGAGCAGTACGTC.

Only one count was recorded for this clone. V usage is TRBV5-4 and J usage is TRBJ2-2, with unresolved D. Germline V gene lookup returns CDR1 SGHNT and CDR2 YYREEE (reference sequence). V shed 0 bases and J shed 4 bases, with 4 bases lying between them. The CDR3 is 13 residues long. CDR3 sequence (DNA): TGTGCCAGCAGCTTGGGGGCCACCGGGGAGCTGTTTTTT. It specifies CASSLGATGELFF.

The chain combines TRBV28 with TRBJ2-2; 12 bases agree with TRBD2. CDR3 length: 18 amino acids. Germline V gives CDR1 MDHEN, CDR2 SYDVKM. Trimming cost V 2 bases and J 3 bases; bases outside gene matches: 7. This chain's CDR3 is CASSLATSGRADTGELFF. The CDR3 DNA reads as TGTGCCAGCAGTTTAGCGACTAGCGGGAGAGCTGACACCGGGGAGCTGTTTTTT.

This clone was seen only once. V and J are TRBV7-8 and TRBJ2-7, with TRBD1 matching 12 bases. Per the germline V gene, CDR1 is SGHVS and CDR2 is FQNEAQ. Trimming at V came to 5 bases and at J to 7 bases, leaving 9 bases not matched to a gene. The CDR3 covers 15 residues. The CDR3 is CASSAGTGGMSEQYV. As DNA, the CDR3 is TGTGCCAGCAGCGCTGGGACAGGGGGCATGTCAGAGCAGTACGTC.

This chain connects TRBV6-1 to TRBJ2-3; D perhaps matches TRBD2 (9 bases). The length of the CDR3 is 15 residues. Germline V lookup: CDR1 MNHNS, CDR2 SASEGT. Trimming removed 10 bases at V and 3 bases at J, with 20 bases between. The CDR3: CATRRGLAGTDTQYF. The CDR3 bases are TGTGCCACCCGCAGGGGGCTAGCGGGGACAGATACGCAGTATTTT.

This chain links TRBV5-1 with TRBJ2-7; 8 positions match TRBD1. The V gene's germline CDR1 is SGHRS and CDR2 YFSETQ. The trim removed 3 bases at V and 3 bases at J, leaving 5 bases unmatched. This CDR3 has 14 residues. CDR3 bases: TGCGCCAGCAGCTCCTTAGACAGGGGCTACGAGCAGTACTTC. It specifies CASSSLDRGYEQYF.

This clone was recorded once. The chain combines TRBV7-2 with TRBJ2-2; D gene unclear. This CDR3 region has 12 residues. Per the germline V gene, CDR1 is SGHTA and CDR2 is FQGNSA. Trimming left V 4 bases short and J 9 bases short, with 9 bases between. CDR3 DNA: TGTGCCAGCAGCTACAACCGTAGGGAGCTGTTTTTT. Translation gives CASSYNRRELFF.

This clone was counted a few times. The chain is built from TRBV11-3 and TRBJ2-3; 12 bases agree with TRBD2. V shed 5 bases, J shed 3 bases, and the junction held 9 bases outside the gene matches. The CDR3 is 17 residues long. The germline V gene has CDR1 SGHNT and CDR2 YENEEA. The CDR3 sequence: CASSPTLAGGTTDTQYF. In DNA form, the CDR3 reads TGTGCCAGCAGCCCAACACTAGCGGGAGGAACGACAGATACGCAGTATTTT.

The J gene is TRBJ2-1, the V gene TRBV28; 7 bases align to TRBD2. Germline values: CDR1 MDHEN, CDR2 SYDVKM. The CDR3 spans 17 residues. Trimming at V came to 3 bases and at J to 4 bases, leaving 12 bases not matched to a gene. CDR3: CASSFPTGRGRYNEQFF. CDR3 nucleotides: TGTGCCAGCAGTTTCCCCACTGGGAGGGGTAGGTACAATGAGCAGTTCTTC. Drawing the rest from reference TRBV28 and TRBJ2-1, the complete variable domain is DVKVTQSSRYLVKRTGEKVFLECVQDMDHENMFWYRQDPGLGLRLIYFSYDVKMKEKGDIPEGYSVSREKKERFSLILESASTNQTSMYLCASSFPTGRGRYNEQFFGPGTRLTVL.

This chain links TRBV25-1 with TRBJ2-5; D gene uncertain. The J call may be incorrect, as the DNA end agrees better with TRBJ2-7. Per the germline V gene, CDR1 is MGHDK and CDR2 is SYGVNS. The CDR3 has 12 residues. The CDR3 sequence: CASSALSYEQYF. The CDR3 bases are TGTGCCAGCAGTGCCCTCTCCTACGAGCAGTACTTC.

The rearrangement uses TRBV7-9 and TRBJ2-7; D not certain. CDR1 SEHNR and CDR2 FQNEAQ come from the germline V gene (reference sequence). Trimming cost V 1 base and J 3 bases, with 4 bases left between them. CDR3 size: 12 residues. DNA for the CDR3: TGTGCCAGCAGCTTAGTTCACTACGAGCAGTACTTC. Translated: CASSLVHYEQYF.

The table lists this clone with a few counts. The chain uses TRBV5-1 and TRBJ2-1; D is undetermined. V was pared by 3 bases and J by 5 bases, with 12 bases between. The CDR3 is made up of 14 amino acids. Germline V CDR1 and CDR2: SGHRS, YFSETQ. CDR3 in DNA: TGCGCCAGCAGCTCAATACTATCCCACAATGAGCAGTTCTTC. Its protein is CASSSILSHNEQFF.

The sample holds a few counts of this clone. This chain uses TRBV19 with TRBJ2-3; 7 bases agree with TRBD1. The CDR3 has 17 amino acids. V shed 5 bases, J shed 12 bases, and the junction held 23 bases outside the gene matches. Germline CDR1 is LNHDA and CDR2 is SQIVND (reference sequence). CDR3 DNA sequence: TGTGCCAGTAGTCCGCGGACAGGCCCCGTCGGTTTACCCCATCAGTATTTT. Its translation is CASSPRTGPVGLPHQYF.

The rearrangement uses TRBV19 and TRBJ2-4, with TRBD2 matching 8 bases. Germline lookup yields CDR1 LNHDA and CDR2 SQIVND (reference sequence). J lost 1 base, V lost 1 base, and 3 bases had no gene match. The CDR3 loop spans 16 amino acids. For the CDR3, the DNA is TGTGCCAGTAGTATAGGGCGGGGGGTGGCCAAAAACATTCAGTACTTC. Amino acids: CASSIGRGVAKNIQYF.

For this clone: At the DNA level, this CDR3 is encoded by other sequences in the same sample as well. The chain carries TRBV2 and TRBJ2-7, with D possibly matching TRBD2 (5 bases). This CDR3 is built from 15 residues. CDR1 and CDR2 (germline): SNHLY, FYNNEI. The V and J ends lost 7 bases and 2 bases respectively, with 18 bases between them. CDR3 DNA: TGTGCCAGCATAAGGTCGAGGGATACAACCTACGAGCAGTACTTC. Amino acid sequence: CASIRSRDTTYEQYF.